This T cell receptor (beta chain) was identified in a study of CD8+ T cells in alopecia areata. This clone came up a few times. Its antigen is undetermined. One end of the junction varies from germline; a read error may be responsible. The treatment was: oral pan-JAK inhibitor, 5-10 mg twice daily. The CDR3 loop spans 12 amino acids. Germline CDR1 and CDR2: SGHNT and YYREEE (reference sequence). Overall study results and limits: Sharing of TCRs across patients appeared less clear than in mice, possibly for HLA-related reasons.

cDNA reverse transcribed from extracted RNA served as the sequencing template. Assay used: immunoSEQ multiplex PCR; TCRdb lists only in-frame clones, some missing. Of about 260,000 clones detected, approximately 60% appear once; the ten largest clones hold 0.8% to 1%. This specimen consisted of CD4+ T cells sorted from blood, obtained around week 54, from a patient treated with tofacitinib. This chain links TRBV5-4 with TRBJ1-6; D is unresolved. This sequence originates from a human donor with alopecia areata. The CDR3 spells CASNLPNSPLHF. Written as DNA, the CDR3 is TGTGCCAGCAACTTGCCAAATTCACCCCTCCACTTT.